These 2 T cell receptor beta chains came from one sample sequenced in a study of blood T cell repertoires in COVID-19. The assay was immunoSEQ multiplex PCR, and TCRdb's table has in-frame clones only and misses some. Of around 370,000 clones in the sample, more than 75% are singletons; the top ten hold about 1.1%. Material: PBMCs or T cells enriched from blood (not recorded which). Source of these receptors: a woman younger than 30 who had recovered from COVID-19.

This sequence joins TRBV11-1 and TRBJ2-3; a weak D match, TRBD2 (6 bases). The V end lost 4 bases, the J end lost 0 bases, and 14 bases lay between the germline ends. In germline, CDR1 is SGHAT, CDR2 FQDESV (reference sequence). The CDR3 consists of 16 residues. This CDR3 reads CASSSAGRRSTDTQYF. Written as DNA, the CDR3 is TGTGCCAGCAGCTCCGCGGGACGGAGGAGCACAGATACGCAGTATTTT. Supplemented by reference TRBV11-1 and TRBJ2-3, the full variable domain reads EAEVAQSPRYKITEKSQAVAFWCDPISGHATLYWYRQILGQGPELLVQFQDESVVDDSQLPKDRFSAERLKGVDSTLKIQPAELGDSAMYLCASSSAGRRSTDTQYFGPGTRLTVL.

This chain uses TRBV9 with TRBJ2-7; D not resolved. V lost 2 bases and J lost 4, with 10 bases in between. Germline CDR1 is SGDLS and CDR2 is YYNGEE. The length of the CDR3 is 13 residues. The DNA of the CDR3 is TGTGCCAGCAGCGTGGCTCCACAATACGAGCAGTACTTC. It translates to CASSVAPQYEQYF.